This T cell receptor (beta chain) was obtained from a study of blood T cell repertoires in COVID-19. Individuals aged about 18 to 90 years were recruited from roughly 23 US areas. Profiling relied on immunoSEQ multiplex PCR, and the TCRdb table lists in-frame clones only, not all of them. This table holds roughly 400,000 clones, about 88% found once. This TCR derives from a woman aged 18 to 35 who had been exposed to COVID-19. Sequencing was performed on PBMCs or T cells enriched from blood (not recorded which).

The CDR3 nucleotides are TGTGCCAGCAGCCAAGACCGAAGACTAGCGCCAGATACGCAGTATTTT. It specifies CASSQDRRLAPDTQYF. V usage is TRBV3-1 (or the pseudogene TRBV3-2) and J usage is TRBJ2-3, with 8 bases fitting TRBD2. The CDR3 covers 16 residues. V gave up 0 bases and J gave up 4 bases; unmatched junction bases: 6. CDR1 LGHDT and CDR2 YNNKEL come from the germline V gene (reference sequence).